The clone carrying this T cell receptor beta chain showed up just a few times. This record comes from a study of blood T cell repertoires in COVID-19. The method was immunoSEQ multiplex PCR; TCRdb's version includes in-frame clones alone and lacks a portion of them. The table lists approximately 230,000 clones, about 86% of them singletons. This CDR3 is 11 amino acids long. Trimming removed 6 bases at V and 1 base at J, with 6 bases between. In germline, CDR1 is DFQATT, CDR2 SNEGSKA (reference sequence). This chain uses TRBV20-1 with TRBJ1-1; no reliable D call. The specimen sequenced was peripheral blood. The TCR was taken from a man at least 80 years old with acute or convalescent COVID-19. CDR3 DNA sequence: TGCAGTGCGTCGAGGAACACTGAAGCTTTCTTT. Its protein product is CSASRNTEAFF.